This T cell receptor beta chain was recorded in a study of liver allograft versus peripheral blood T cells. Across the study: Comparing T cell receptor repertoires in transplanted livers with those in recipients' peripheral blood was part of the design. Whole-study results and caveats: Liver allograft and peripheral blood T cell receptor repertoires reportedly differed.

This clonotype has more than one count but fewer than ten. No antigen is known for it. TCRdb reprocessed the reads with MiXCR, giving one entry per CDR3 protein. The sample carries approximately 8,600 distinct CDR3 sequences, 15% to 20% recorded once. Germline CDR1 and CDR2: DFQATT and SNEGSKA (reference sequence). The CDR3 extends over 16 amino acids. V lost 3 bases and J lost 4, with 21 bases in between. The chain combines TRBV20-1 with TRBJ1-2, with D perhaps matching TRBD1 (5 bases). This sequence originates from a human patient who had a liver transplant. Some T cells may have originated in the graft donor. The CDR3 spells CSARSSTGTAPYGYTF. Here the CDR3 DNA reads TGCAGTGCTAGGTCTTCTACCGGGACGGCCCCCTATGGCTACACCTTC.